One and the same sample provided the 26 T cell receptor beta chains below, sequenced in a study of cytomegalovirus exposure and HLA in healthy donors. TCRdb keeps only in-frame clones here, not all; method: immunoSEQ multiplex PCR. The sample yields roughly 120,000 clones, more than 85% seen once. Input material: PBMCs. These receptors originate from a man younger than 35 in good health and CMV-seropositive.

This rearrangement joins TRBV27 to TRBJ2-7, with 11 bases fitting TRBD1. J gave up 3 bases and V 4 bases, and 5 bases lay outside the gene matches. CDR3 size: 15 residues. Per germline, CDR1 MNHEY and CDR2 SMNVEV (reference sequence). The CDR3: CASSYGGQGDYEQYF. CDR3 bases: TGTGCCAGCAGTTATGGGGGACAGGGGGACTACGAGCAGTACTTC.

V is TRBV28 and J is TRBJ2-7; TRBD1 aligns across 8 bases. V dropped 4 bases and J dropped 1; count of bases not matched to a gene: 6. The CDR3 has 15 amino acids. CDR1 and CDR2 (germline): MDHEN, SYDVKM. DNA of the CDR3: TGTGCCAGCAGTTACAGGGGGAGGAGGTCCTACGAGCAGTACTTC. Its translation is CASSYRGRRSYEQYF.

This clone showed up just once. The rearrangement joins TRBV6-1 to TRBJ1-1; 9 bases align to TRBD1. CDR1 is MNHNS, CDR2 SASEGT, per germline. CDR3 length: 15 residues. V trimming: 2 bases; J trimming: 1 base; junction bases outside the gene matches: 2. This CDR3 reads CASSENRGRNTEAFF. The CDR3 nucleotides are TGTGCCAGCAGTGAAAACAGGGGGCGGAACACTGAAGCTTTCTTT.

This chain uses TRBV11-3 with TRBJ1-3; TRBD1 aligns across 9 bases. The CDR3 totals 15 residues. CDR1 SGHNT and CDR2 YENEEA come from the germline V gene. Trimming at V came to 5 bases and at J to 6 bases, leaving 8 bases not matched to a gene. Here the CDR3 DNA reads TGTGCCAGCAGCGCTGGACAGGGGCGAGAAAACACCATATATTTT. Encoded protein: CASSAGQGRENTIYF.

CDR3 protein: CASSLYPGQSYGYTF. Written as DNA, the CDR3 is TGTGCCAGCAGTTTATATCCGGGACAGAGCTATGGCTACACCTTC. The J gene is TRBJ1-2, the V gene TRBV27; 7 bases map to TRBD1. This CDR3 contains 15 residues. Unmatched junction bases numbered 6, after V lost 1 base and J lost 4 bases. Germline loops: CDR1 MNHEY, CDR2 SMNVEV (reference sequence).

The chain links TRBV27 to TRBJ1-1, with a tentative D call TRBD1 (6 bases). Germline CDR1 and CDR2: MNHEY and SMNVEV (reference sequence). This CDR3 has 16 residues. The V and J ends lost 7 bases and 3 bases respectively, with 21 bases between them. Written as DNA, the CDR3 is TGTGCCAGCACCCTCATAGGGGGGGCGTCGGACACTGAAGCTTTCTTT. It translates to CASTLIGGASDTEAFF.

The CDR3 reads CASSENTRNQPQHF. The CDR3 nucleotides are TGCGCCAGCAGTGAAAACACCAGAAATCAGCCCCAGCATTTT. The chain carries TRBV10-2 and TRBJ1-5; D is unclear. This CDR3 contains 14 residues. V dropped 3 bases and J dropped 4 bases, with 10 bases sitting between them. The germline CDR1 and CDR2 sequences are WSHSY and SAAADI.

The chain employs TRBV4-1 and TRBJ2-7; the D gene is possibly TRBD1 (5 bases). Trimming removed 0 bases at V and 2 bases at J, with 5 bases between. Per the germline V gene, CDR1 is MGHRA and CDR2 is YSYEKL. The CDR3 covers 13 residues. CDR3: CASSQDRAYEQYF. Written as DNA, the CDR3 is TGCGCCAGCAGCCAAGACAGGGCCTACGAGCAGTACTTC.

This chain joins TRBV2 and TRBJ2-1; D ambiguous. Germline loops: CDR1 SNHLY, CDR2 FYNNEI. The CDR3 is made up of 14 amino acids. Trimming stripped 3 bases from V and 6 bases from J, with 12 bases between. The DNA for the CDR3 is TGTGCCAGCAGTGACTCTCAGTCGTTCAATGAGCAGTTCTTC. It yields the protein CASSDSQSFNEQFF.

This clone was observed a single time. V gene TRBV30 combines with J gene TRBJ2-7; 7 bases line up with TRBD1. Per the germline V gene, CDR1 is GTSNPN and CDR2 is SVGIG (reference sequence). V shed 3 bases and J 5 bases; nucleotides not matched to a gene: 13. This CDR3 is 15 amino acids long. CDR3 loop: CAWSTWGRGSDEQYF. DNA for the CDR3: TGTGCCTGGAGCACCTGGGGCAGGGGGTCGGACGAGCAGTACTTC.

For the CDR3, the DNA is TGTGCCAGCAGCCCGGGACAGGACCCCAATCAGCCCCAGCATTTT. Amino acid sequence: CASSPGQDPNQPQHF. This rearrangement joins TRBV7-2 to TRBJ1-5; 8 bases map to TRBD1. V was pared by 5 bases and J by 3 bases, with 6 bases of the junction left unmatched. Germline V gene sequence: CDR1 SGHTA, CDR2 FQGNSA. There are 15 residues in the CDR3.

A few counts support this clone. V usage is TRBV4-1 and J usage is TRBJ1-2, with unresolved D. Between the trimmed V and J ends, which lost 0 bases and 9 bases, there was a span of 14 bases. Germline loops: CDR1 MGHRA, CDR2 YSYEKL. This CDR3 has 14 residues. The CDR3 sequence is CASSQEASPISYTF. The CDR3 nucleotides are TGCGCCAGCAGCCAAGAAGCAAGTCCAATAAGCTACACCTTC.

The CDR3 DNA is TGCGCCAGCAGTGAGGCCCTCGGGGACAATGAGCAGTTCTTC. Protein product: CASSEALGDNEQFF. The genes are TRBV10-1 and TRBJ2-1, with D tentatively TRBD2 (5 bases). The V gene lost 2 bases and the J gene lost 5 bases, with 10 bases spanning the gap. The CDR3 runs to 14 residues. From germline, CDR1 is WNHNN and CDR2 SYGVQD (reference sequence).

J is TRBJ2-7 and V is TRBV18; no reliable D call. From germline, CDR1 is KGHSH and CDR2 LQKENI. V was cut by 3 bases and J by 3 bases, with 9 bases left in between. The length of the CDR3 is 13 residues. The CDR3, as DNA: TGTGCCAGCTCACCGCAGGCCTACTACGAGCAGTACTTC. It codes for CASSPQAYYEQYF.

The rearrangement uses TRBV7-9 and TRBJ2-6; no reliable D call. Germline V lookup: CDR1 SEHNR, CDR2 FQNEAQ (reference sequence). CDR3 length: 15 residues. The V and J ends lost 5 bases and 0 bases respectively, with 8 bases between them. The CDR3 nucleotides are TGTGCCAGCAGCCCTCTAGACTCTGGGGCCAACGTCCTGACTTTC. Its protein is CASSPLDSGANVLTF.

V is TRBV18 and J is TRBJ1-1; D remains unclear. This CDR3 comprises 13 residues. In germline, CDR1 is KGHSH, CDR2 LQKENI. The V end lost 4 bases, the J end lost 1 base, and 7 bases lay between the germline ends. The CDR3 is CASSRSQNTEAFF. DNA of the CDR3: TGTGCCAGCTCACGAAGCCAGAACACTGAAGCTTTCTTT.

The J gene is TRBJ1-2, the V gene TRBV7-8; D is possibly TRBD1 (5 bases). CDR3 size: 14 residues. Germline V gives CDR1 SGHVS, CDR2 FQNEAQ. The V and J ends lost 5 bases and 4 bases respectively, with 14 bases between them. The CDR3: CASSPERGTYGYTF. The CDR3 region has the DNA TGTGCCAGCAGCCCGGAGCGGGGGACCTATGGCTACACCTTC.

The rearrangement links TRBV27 to TRBJ2-3, with no clear D. CDR1 is MNHEY, CDR2 SMNVEV, per germline (reference sequence). The CDR3 sequence is 14 residues long. V gave up 2 bases and J gave up 3 bases, with 9 bases separating them. The CDR3 DNA follows: TGTGCCAGCAGTTTAAACTTCGTGACAGATACGCAGTATTTT. It codes for CASSLNFVTDTQYF.

The V gene is TRBV25-1, the J gene TRBJ1-4; no clear D gene. Trimming took 2 bases from V and 8 from J, leaving 9 bases between them. Germline V gives CDR1 MGHDK, CDR2 SYGVNS. This CDR3 has 13 amino acids. The CDR3 sequence: CASSEAGDEKLFF. In nucleotides, the CDR3 is TGTGCCAGCAGTGAAGCCGGAGACGAAAAACTGTTTTTT.

The chain joins TRBV6-1 to TRBJ1-5; maybe TRBD1 (6 bases). The V end lost 7 bases, the J end lost 4 bases, and 14 bases lay between the germline ends. This CDR3 is 14 amino acids long. From germline, CDR1 is MNHNS and CDR2 SASEGT. This CDR3 reads CASTAVGGNQPQHF. CDR3 bases: TGTGCCAGCACTGCGGTAGGGGGTAATCAGCCCCAGCATTTT.

V is TRBV6-1 and J is TRBJ1-6; D not certain. The V end lost 6 bases, the J end lost 5 bases, and 14 bases lay between the germline ends. From germline, CDR1 is MNHNS and CDR2 SASEGT. The CDR3 consists of 15 residues. CDR3: CASRPREIDNSPLHF. CDR3 DNA: TGTGCCAGCAGACCGAGGGAGATCGATAATTCACCCCTCCACTTT.

This rearrangement joins TRBV2 to TRBJ2-3; tentative D call: TRBD2 (5 bases). The V gene lost 6 bases and the J gene lost 8 bases, with 12 bases spanning the gap. Germline V gene lookup returns CDR1 SNHLY and CDR2 FYNNEI. This CDR3 is built from 12 residues. The CDR3 nucleotides are TGTGCCAGCAGGGGAGACTCGGGTACGCAGTATTTT. It codes for CASRGDSGTQYF.

This clone has more than one count but fewer than ten. J is TRBJ2-7 and V is TRBV5-4; D is undetermined. The CDR3 runs 13 residues. With 0 bases removed from V and 5 bases from J, the gap between germline ends came to 9 bases. Germline loops: CDR1 SGHNT, CDR2 YYREEE (reference sequence). CDR3 coding DNA: TGTGCCAGCAGCTTGGTTTGGGCCCACGAGCAGTACTTC. Protein product: CASSLVWAHEQYF.

This clone was recorded only once. V usage is TRBV7-8 and J usage is TRBJ1-1; unclear D gene. This CDR3 region has 14 residues. Germline-derived CDR1 and CDR2 are SGHVS and FQNEAQ. The V and J ends lost 2 bases and 6 bases respectively, with 13 bases between them. The CDR3 loop reads CASSLIAGSAEAFF. CDR3 nucleotides: TGTGCCAGCAGCTTAATTGCAGGATCAGCTGAAGCTTTCTTT.

The chain links TRBV19 to TRBJ1-3; D perhaps matches TRBD1 (6 bases). The CDR3 runs to 16 residues. V shed 3 bases and J shed 2 bases, with 14 bases lying between them. Germline V gene data show CDR1 as LNHDA and CDR2 as SQIVND (reference sequence). The CDR3 loop reads CASSIGLGQTGNTIYF. As DNA, the CDR3 is TGTGCCAGTAGTATTGGTCTAGGACAGACTGGAAACACCATATATTTT.

The J gene is TRBJ1-1, the V gene TRBV4-3, with D unclear. V lost 0 bases and J 6 bases, leaving 23 bases between the germline ends. The germline CDR1 and CDR2 sequences are LGHNA and YSLEER. CDR3 length: 18 residues. CDR3 bases: TGCGCCAGCAGCCAAGACCTTTACCCGGGATCCTATCTCGCTGAAGCTTTCTTT. Its protein product is CASSQDLYPGSYLAEAFF.